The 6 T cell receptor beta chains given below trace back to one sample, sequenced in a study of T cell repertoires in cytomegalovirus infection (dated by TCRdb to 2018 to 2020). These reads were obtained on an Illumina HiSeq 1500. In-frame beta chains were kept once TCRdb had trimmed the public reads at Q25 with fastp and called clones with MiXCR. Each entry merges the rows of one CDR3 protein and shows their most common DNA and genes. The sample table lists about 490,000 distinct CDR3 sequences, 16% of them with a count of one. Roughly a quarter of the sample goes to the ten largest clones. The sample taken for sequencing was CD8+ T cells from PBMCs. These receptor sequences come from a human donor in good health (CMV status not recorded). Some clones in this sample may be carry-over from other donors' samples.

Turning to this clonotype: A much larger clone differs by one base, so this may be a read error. Here the CDR3 DNA reads TGTGTCAGCAGCCCTACTCTGGCCCTCAGCACAGATACGCAGTATTTT. Protein product: CVSSPTLALSTDTQYF. The chain joins TRBV12-3 or TRBV12-4 to TRBJ2-3, with D uncertain. CDR3 length: 16 residues.

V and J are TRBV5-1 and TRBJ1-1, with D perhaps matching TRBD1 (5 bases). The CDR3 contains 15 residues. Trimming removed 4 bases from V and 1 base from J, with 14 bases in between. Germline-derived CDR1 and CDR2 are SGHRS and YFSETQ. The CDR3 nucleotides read TGCGCCAGCAGCGCGGACTCGGGGCCGAACACTGAAGCTTTCTTT. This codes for CASSADSGPNTEAFF.

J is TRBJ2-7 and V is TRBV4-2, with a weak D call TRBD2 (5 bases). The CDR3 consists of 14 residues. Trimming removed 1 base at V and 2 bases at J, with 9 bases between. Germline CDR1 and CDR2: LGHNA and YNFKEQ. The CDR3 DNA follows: TGTGCCAGCAGCCAAGCCGGGGAAACCTACGAGCAGTACTTC. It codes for CASSQAGETYEQYF.

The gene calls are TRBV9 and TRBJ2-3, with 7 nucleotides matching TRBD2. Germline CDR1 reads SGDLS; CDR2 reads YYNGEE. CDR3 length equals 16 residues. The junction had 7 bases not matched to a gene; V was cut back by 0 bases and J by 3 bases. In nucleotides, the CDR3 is TGTGCCAGCAGCGTAGTGCTGAACGGGGGGACAGATACGCAGTATTTT. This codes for CASSVVLNGGTDTQYF. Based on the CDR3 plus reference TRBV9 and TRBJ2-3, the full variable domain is DSGVTQTPKHLITATGQRVTLRCSPRSGDLSVYWYQQSLDQGLQFLIQYYNGEERAKGNILERFSAQQFPDLHSELNLSSLELGDSALYFCASSVVLNGGTDTQYFGPGTRLTVL.

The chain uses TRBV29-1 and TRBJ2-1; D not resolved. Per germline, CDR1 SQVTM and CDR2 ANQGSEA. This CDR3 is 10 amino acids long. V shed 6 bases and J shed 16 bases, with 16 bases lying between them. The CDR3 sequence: CSVADPWGFF. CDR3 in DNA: TGCAGCGTCGCTGACCCCTGGGGATTCTTC.

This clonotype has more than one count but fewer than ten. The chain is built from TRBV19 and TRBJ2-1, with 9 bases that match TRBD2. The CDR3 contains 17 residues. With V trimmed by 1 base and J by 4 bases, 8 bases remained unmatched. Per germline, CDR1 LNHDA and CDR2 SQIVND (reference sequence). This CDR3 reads CASSIGAGGLGYNEQFF. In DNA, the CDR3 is TGTGCCAGTAGTATAGGAGCGGGGGGACTAGGTTACAATGAGCAGTTCTTC.